A selection of T cell receptor beta chains follows, all from one sample in a study of long-term antiretroviral therapy in people with HIV. TCRdb keeps only in-frame clones here, not all; method: immunoSEQ multiplex PCR. The sample has tens of thousands of clones; 80% to 90% are singletons. Sequences were derived from unsorted PBMCs, sampled 0.3 years after starting antiretroviral therapy. Source of these receptors: a man in his late teens or twenties with HIV. Both conserved end residues are part of each CDR3. The D gene is left open where the match is weak. Part of the rows lack a size; the others show once, few, many or a class for expanded clones.

V gene	clone size	D gene	J gene	CDR3 protein	CDR3 DNA
TRBV27	.	TRBD1	TRBJ2-5	CASKGQGRETQYF	TGTGCCAGCAAGGGACAGGGGAGAGAGACCCAGTACTTC
TRBV6-1	.	TRBD2	TRBJ2-7	CASSGGGQYF	TGTGCCAGCAGTGGGGGGGGTCAGTACTTC
TRBV5-1	.	.	TRBJ2-7	CASSLASRLSSYEQYF	TGCGCCAGCAGCTTGGCCTCAAGACTCAGCTCCTACGAGCAGTACTTC
TRBV10-3	.	.	TRBJ1-2	CASAGGEIDFGYTF	TGTGCCTCCGCTGGCGGGGAAATCGATTTTGGCTACACCTTC
TRBV7-2	.	.	TRBJ2-4	CASSFASALAKNIQYF	TGTGCCAGCAGCTTTGCGTCCGCTCTAGCCAAAAACATTCAGTACTTC
TRBV11-1	.	TRBD1	TRBJ1-1	CASSLWTGKTEAFF	TGTGCCAGCAGTCTCTGGACAGGGAAGACTGAAGCTTTCTTT
TRBV4-3	.	TRBD2	TRBJ2-5	CASSQGSGGGPETQYF	TGCGCCAGCAGCCAAGGGTCGGGAGGGGGACCAGAGACCCAGTACTTC
TRBV28	.	.	TRBJ2-3	CASSLSFTDTQYF	TGTGCCAGCAGTTTGTCATTCACAGATACGCAGTATTTT
TRBV7-2	.	.	TRBJ1-4	CASSLGGTQIVGEKLFF	TGTGCCAGCAGCTTAGGCGGGACTCAAATAGTAGGTGAAAAACTGTTTTTT
TRBV9	.	TRBD2	TRBJ2-6	CASSVGGGVSGANVLTF	TGTGCCAGCAGCGTAGGCGGGGGGGTCTCTGGGGCCAACGTCCTGACTTTC
TRBV5-4	.	TRBD2	TRBJ2-7	CASSPRPGTSQPVKYF	TGTGCCAGCAGCCCACGCCCCGGGACTAGCCAACCCGTGAAGTACTTC
TRBV6-4	few	TRBD1	TRBJ1-2	CASSDWTGGGYTF	TGTGCCAGCAGTGATTGGACAGGCGGGGGCTACACCTTC
TRBV2	.	TRBD1	TRBJ2-7	CASSRDRGSYEQYF	TGTGCCAGCAGTAGGGACAGGGGATCCTACGAGCAGTACTTC
TRBV12-2	.	.	TRBJ2-2	CASSPSGKMSQLNTGELFF	TGTGCAAGTTCCCCCTCAGGGAAAATGAGTCAACTCAACACCGGGGAGCTGTTTTTT
TRBV9	.	.	TRBJ1-5	CASSNGGRGVQPQHF	TGTGCCAGCAGCAATGGGGGCAGGGGTGTTCAGCCCCAGCATTTT
TRBV15	.	.	TRBJ2-5	CATSIQGHQETQYF	TGTGCCACCAGCATACAGGGTCACCAAGAGACCCAGTACTTC
TRBV27	.	.	TRBJ2-7	CASSLSGPPYEQYF	TGTGCCAGCAGCTTATCCGGGCCTCCCTACGAGCAGTACTTC
TRBV2	.	.	TRBJ1-5	CASSDGNGNQPQHF	TGTGCCAGCAGTGACGGGAACGGGAATCAGCCCCAGCATTTT
TRBV30	.	TRBD1	TRBJ1-2	CAWSRQGRGGYTF	TGTGCCTGGAGCCGACAGGGCCGGGGTGGCTACACCTTC
TRBV7-9	.	.	TRBJ1-5	CASSLAPDNPAGNQPQHF	TGTGCCAGCAGCTTAGCCCCGGACAACCCGGCGGGCAATCAGCCCCAGCATTTT
TRBV7-2	.	.	TRBJ2-7	CASNLRETYEQYF	TGTGCCAGCAACCTACGGGAGACTTACGAGCAGTACTTC
TRBV27	.	.	TRBJ1-1	CASSLFGGGGNTEAFF	TGTGCCAGCAGTCTATTTGGAGGGGGGGGGAACACTGAAGCTTTCTTT
TRBV30	once	.	TRBJ1-4	CAWSAWGGEKLFF	TGTGCCTGGAGTGCGTGGGGCGGTGAAAAACTGTTTTTT
TRBV5-4	.	TRBD1	TRBJ1-2	CASSFRTGGTNYGYTF	TGTGCCAGCAGCTTCCGGACAGGGGGGACTAACTATGGCTACACCTTC
TRBV2	.	.	TRBJ2-4	CASSEFVLTWENIQYF	TGTGCCAGCAGTGAATTTGTGTTGACCTGGGAGAACATTCAGTACTTC